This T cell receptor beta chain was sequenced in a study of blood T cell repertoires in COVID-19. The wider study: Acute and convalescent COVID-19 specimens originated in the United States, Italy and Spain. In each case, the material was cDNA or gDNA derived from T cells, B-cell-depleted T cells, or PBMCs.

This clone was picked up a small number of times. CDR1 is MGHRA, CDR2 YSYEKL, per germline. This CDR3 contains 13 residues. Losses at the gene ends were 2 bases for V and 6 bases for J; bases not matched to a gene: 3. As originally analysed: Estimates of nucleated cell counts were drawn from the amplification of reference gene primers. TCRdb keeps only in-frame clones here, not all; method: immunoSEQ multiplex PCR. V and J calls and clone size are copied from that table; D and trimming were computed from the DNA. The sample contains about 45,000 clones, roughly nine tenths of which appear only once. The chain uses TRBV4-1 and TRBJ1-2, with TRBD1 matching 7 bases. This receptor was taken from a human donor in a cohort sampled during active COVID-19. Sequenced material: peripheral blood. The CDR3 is CASSQNTGDGYTF. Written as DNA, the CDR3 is TGCGCCAGCAGCCAAAACACAGGGGATGGCTACACCTTC.